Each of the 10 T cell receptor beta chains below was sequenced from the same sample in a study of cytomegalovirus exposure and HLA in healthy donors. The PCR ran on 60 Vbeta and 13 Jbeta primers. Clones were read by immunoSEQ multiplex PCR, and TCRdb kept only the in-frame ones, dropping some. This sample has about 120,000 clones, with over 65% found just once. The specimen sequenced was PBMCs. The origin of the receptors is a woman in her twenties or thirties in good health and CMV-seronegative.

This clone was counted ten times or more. The CDR3 spells CASSRTDLNTEAFF. The CDR3 DNA reads TGTGCCAGTTCGCGGACAGACCTTAACACTGAAGCTTTCTTT. The V call is TRBV19, the J call TRBJ1-1; weak D call: TRBD1 (6 bases). V gave up 8 bases and J gave up 2 bases, with 15 bases separating them. The CDR3 contains 14 residues. The germline V gene has CDR1 LNHDA and CDR2 SQIVND (reference sequence). Complete variable domain (other parts from reference TRBV19 and TRBJ1-1): DGGITQSPKYLFRKEGQNVTLSCEQNLNHDAMYWYRQDPGQGLRLIYYSQIVNDFQKGDIAEGYSVSREKKESFPLTVTSAQKNPTAFYLCASSRTDLNTEAFFGQGTRLTVV.

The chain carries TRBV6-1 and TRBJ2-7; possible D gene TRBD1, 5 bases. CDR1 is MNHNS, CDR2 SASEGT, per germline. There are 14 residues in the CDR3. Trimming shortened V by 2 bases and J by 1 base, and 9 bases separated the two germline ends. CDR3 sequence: CASSESGYSYEQYF. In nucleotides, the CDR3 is TGTGCCAGCAGTGAATCAGGGTATTCCTACGAGCAGTACTTC.

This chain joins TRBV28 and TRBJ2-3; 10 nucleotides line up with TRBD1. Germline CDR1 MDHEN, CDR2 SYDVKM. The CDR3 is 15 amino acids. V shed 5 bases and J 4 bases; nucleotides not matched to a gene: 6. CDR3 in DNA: TGTGCCAGCAGTACCTTGACAGGGGGCTCAGATACGCAGTATTTT. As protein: CASSTLTGGSDTQYF.

The CDR3 sequence is CASLRAVNRGDGYTF. The DNA for the CDR3 is TGTGCCAGTTTACGAGCTGTCAACAGGGGGGATGGCTACACCTTC. This sequence joins TRBV6-5 and TRBJ1-2; the match to TRBD1 covers 8 bases. The J segment lost 6 bases and the V segment lost 9 bases, leaving 15 bases of the junction unmatched. The CDR3 covers 15 residues. Germline lookup yields CDR1 MNHEY and CDR2 SVGAGI.

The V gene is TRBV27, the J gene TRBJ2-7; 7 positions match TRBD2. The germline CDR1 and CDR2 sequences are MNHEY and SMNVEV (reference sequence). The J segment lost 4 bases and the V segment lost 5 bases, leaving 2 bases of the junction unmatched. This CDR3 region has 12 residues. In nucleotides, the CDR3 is TGTGCCAGCAGTCCGGGAGGATACGAGCAGTACTTC. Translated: CASSPGGYEQYF.

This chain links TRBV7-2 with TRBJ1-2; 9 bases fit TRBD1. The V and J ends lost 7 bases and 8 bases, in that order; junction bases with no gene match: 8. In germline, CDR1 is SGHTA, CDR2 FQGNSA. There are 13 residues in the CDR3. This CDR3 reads CASTGRTGVGYTF. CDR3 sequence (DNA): TGTGCCAGCACCGGCCGGACAGGGGTAGGCTACACCTTC.

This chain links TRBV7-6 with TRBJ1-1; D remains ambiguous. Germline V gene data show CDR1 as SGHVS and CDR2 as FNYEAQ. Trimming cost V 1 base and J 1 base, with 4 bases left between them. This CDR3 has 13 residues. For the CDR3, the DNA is TGTGCCAGCAGCTTAGACAGGAACACTGAAGCTTTCTTT. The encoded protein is CASSLDRNTEAFF.

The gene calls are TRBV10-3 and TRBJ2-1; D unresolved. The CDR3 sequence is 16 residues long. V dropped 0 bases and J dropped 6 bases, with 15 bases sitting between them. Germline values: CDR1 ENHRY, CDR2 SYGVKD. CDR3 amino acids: CAISESATTSGNEQFF. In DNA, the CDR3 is TGTGCCATCAGTGAGTCGGCGACAACCTCAGGCAATGAGCAGTTCTTC.

The CDR3 DNA reads TGTGCCAGCAGTGGGCTGGTCTGGGACACCTTAAGAGAACCCCAGCATTTT. Translating it yields CASSGLVWDTLREPQHF. The chain has TRBV2 and TRBJ1-5, with D perhaps matching TRBD1 (6 bases). The V gene lost 4 bases and the J gene lost 10 bases, with 26 bases spanning the gap. The germline V gene encodes CDR1 SNHLY and CDR2 FYNNEI. There are 17 residues in the CDR3.

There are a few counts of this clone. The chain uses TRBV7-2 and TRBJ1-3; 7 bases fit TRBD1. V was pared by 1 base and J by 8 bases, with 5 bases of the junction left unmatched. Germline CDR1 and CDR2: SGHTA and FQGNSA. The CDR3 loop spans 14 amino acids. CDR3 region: CASSLGQGTDTIYF. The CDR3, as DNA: TGTGCCAGCAGCTTAGGACAGGGTACGGACACCATATATTTT.